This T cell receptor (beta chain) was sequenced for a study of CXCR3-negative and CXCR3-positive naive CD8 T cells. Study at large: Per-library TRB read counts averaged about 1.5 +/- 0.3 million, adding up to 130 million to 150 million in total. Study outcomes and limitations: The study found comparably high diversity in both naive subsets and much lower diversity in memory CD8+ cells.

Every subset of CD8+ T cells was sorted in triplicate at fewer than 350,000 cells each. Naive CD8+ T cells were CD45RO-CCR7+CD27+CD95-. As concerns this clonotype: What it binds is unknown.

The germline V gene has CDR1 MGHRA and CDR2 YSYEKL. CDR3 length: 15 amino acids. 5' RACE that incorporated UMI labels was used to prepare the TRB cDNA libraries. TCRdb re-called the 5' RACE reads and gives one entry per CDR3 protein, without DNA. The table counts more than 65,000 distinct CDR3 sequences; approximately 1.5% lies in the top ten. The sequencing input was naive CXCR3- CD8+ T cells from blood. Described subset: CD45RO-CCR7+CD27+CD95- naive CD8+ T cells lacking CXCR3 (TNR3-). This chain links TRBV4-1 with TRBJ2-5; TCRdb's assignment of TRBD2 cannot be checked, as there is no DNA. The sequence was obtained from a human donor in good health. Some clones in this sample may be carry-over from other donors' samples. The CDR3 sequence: CASSQVLASQETQYF.